The clone carrying this T cell receptor beta chain was counted a single time. This sample is part of a study of blood T cell repertoires in COVID-19. For the study at large: The United States, Italy and Spain supplied acute and convalescent COVID-19 samples. The analysed material was cDNA or gDNA that came from T cells, B-cell-depleted T cells, or PBMCs.

Followed longitudinally, the Seattle patients had been enrolled during active infection. Per the authors' pipeline: Cell counts per sample came from amplifying reference gene primers. The data were produced by immunoSEQ multiplex PCR, yet TCRdb's version contains in-frame clones alone and is incomplete. That table supplies the V and J calls and clone size; D and trimming were determined from the DNA. Here the sample spans 75,000 to 90,000 clones, 60% to 80% being singletons. Germline CDR1 is MNHEY and CDR2 is SVGAGI. The CDR3 is 14 amino acids. The V gene lost 0 bases and the J gene lost 2 bases, with 6 bases spanning the gap.

The source of this sequence is a man aged 55 to 70 with COVID-19, enrolled during active disease. Material: peripheral blood. The chain joins TRBV6-5 to TRBJ2-3; D is unclear. In DNA form, the CDR3 reads TGTGCCAGCAGTTACTCGCCAGACACAGATACGCAGTATTTT. Translated, it gives CASSYSPDTDTQYF.